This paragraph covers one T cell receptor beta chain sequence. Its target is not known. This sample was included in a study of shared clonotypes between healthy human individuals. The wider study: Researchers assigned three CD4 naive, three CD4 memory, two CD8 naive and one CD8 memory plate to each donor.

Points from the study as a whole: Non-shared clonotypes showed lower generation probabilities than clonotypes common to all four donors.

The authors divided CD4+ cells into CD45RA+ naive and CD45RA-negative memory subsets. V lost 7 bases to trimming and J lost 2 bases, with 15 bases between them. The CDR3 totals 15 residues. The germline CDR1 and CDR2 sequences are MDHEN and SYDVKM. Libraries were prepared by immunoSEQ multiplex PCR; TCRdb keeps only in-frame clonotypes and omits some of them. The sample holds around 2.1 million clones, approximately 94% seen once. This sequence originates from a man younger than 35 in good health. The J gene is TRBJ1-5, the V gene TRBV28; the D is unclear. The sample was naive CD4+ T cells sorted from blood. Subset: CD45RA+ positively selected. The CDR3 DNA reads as TGTGCCAGCAACTTGGGGAGGTTTGGCAATCAGCCCCAGCATTTT. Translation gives CASNLGRFGNQPQHF.